A single sample is the source of the 14 T cell receptor beta chains below, sequenced in a study of T cells and copy number aberrations in small-cell lung cancer. Sequencing used immunoSEQ multiplex PCR; TCRdb keeps in-frame clones, though not all of them. The table records about 8,200 clones, approximately 85% of them present only once. Source material: normal tissue next to the tumor. These receptors came from a woman aged 45-60 years with small cell lung cancer.

This clone was observed a single time. The gene calls are TRBV5-1 and TRBJ2-1; 7 bases fit TRBD2. The germline gives CDR1 SGHRS, CDR2 YFSETQ. The CDR3 has 14 residues. V lost 3 bases to trimming and J lost 3 bases; unmatched junction nucleotides: 3. The CDR3 region has the DNA TGCGCCAGCAGCTCCGGGACTAACTACAATGAGCAGTTCTTC. It yields the protein CASSSGTNYNEQFF.

V gene TRBV11-3 combines with J gene TRBJ2-3; 7 nucleotides line up with TRBD2. The J segment lost 3 bases and the V segment lost 5 bases, leaving 5 bases of the junction unmatched. Germline CDR1 is SGHNT and CDR2 is YENEEA. This CDR3 contains 14 residues. The CDR3 sequence: CASSAGAGTDTQYF. The CDR3 nucleotides read TGTGCCAGCAGCGCGGGAGCAGGGACAGATACGCAGTATTTT. Full variable domain (outside the CDR3, taken from reference TRBV11-3 and TRBJ2-3): EAGVVQSPRYKIIEKKQPVAFWCNPISGHNTLYWYLQNLGQGPELLIRYENEEAVDDSQLPKDRFSAERLKGVDSTLKIQPAELGDSAVYLCASSAGAGTDTQYFGPGTRLTVL.

In regard to this clone: The germline gene is not matched at one end of the junction; a read error may be the cause. The sample contains more than one DNA sequence encoding this CDR3. The chain has TRBV11-2 and TRBJ1-1; no firm D call. Germline CDR1 and CDR2: SGHAT and FQNNGV. This CDR3 is 15 amino acids long. CDR3 amino acids: CASSTQRFLNTEAFF. Written as DNA, the CDR3 is TGTGCCAGCAGCACACAAAGATTTTTGAACACTGAAGCTTTTTTT. Together with reference TRBV11-2 and TRBJ1-1, the CDR3 gives the full variable domain: EAGVAQSPRYKIIEKRQSVAFWCNPISGHATLYWYQQILGQGPKLLIQFQNNGVVDDSQLPKDRFSAERLKGVDSTLKIQPAKLEDSAVYLCASSTQRFLNTEAFFGQGTRLTVV.

This chain connects TRBV4-3 to TRBJ2-1, with D tentatively TRBD1 (6 bases). The CDR3 length is 15 residues. CDR1 is LGHNA, CDR2 YSLEER, per germline. The ends were cut back, 3 bases at V and 6 bases at J, with 15 bases in the middle. DNA of the CDR3: TGCGCCAGCAGCCACGCCAGGGGATTCGGCAATGAGCAGTTCTTC. Translated: CASSHARGFGNEQFF.

The rearrangement links TRBV7-9 to TRBJ2-2, with 7 bases matching TRBD1. This CDR3 has 17 residues. V lost 3 bases, J lost 6 bases, and 13 bases stayed unmatched. Germline CDR1 and CDR2: SEHNR and FQNEAQ (reference sequence). The DNA for the CDR3 is TGTGCCAGCAGCTTGGGACAGTCGGGCCGTTCCCCCGGGGAGCTGTTTTTT. This translates into CASSLGQSGRSPGELFF.

This sequence joins TRBV6-6 and TRBJ1-5, with 10 bases lining up with TRBD1. The germline V gene encodes CDR1 MNHNY and CDR2 SVGAGI (reference sequence). The CDR3 consists of 16 residues. V trimming: 5 bases; J trimming: 6 bases; junction bases outside the gene matches: 10. The CDR3 region is CASSQLGTGAGQPQHF. The CDR3 DNA follows: TGTGCCAGCAGTCAACTTGGGACAGGGGCCGGTCAGCCCCAGCATTTT.

The chain joins TRBV2 to TRBJ1-4; no definite D call. V lost 3 bases and J lost 3, with 11 bases in between. Germline V gene sequence: CDR1 SNHLY, CDR2 FYNNEI. The CDR3 loop spans 15 amino acids. Here the CDR3 DNA reads TGTGCCAGCAGTGAGTGGGTCGCCTCTAATGAAAAACTGTTTTTT. It encodes CASSEWVASNEKLFF.

The rearrangement joins TRBV28 to TRBJ1-1; D unresolved. V lost 6 bases and J lost 4, with 9 bases in between. The CDR3 has 12 residues. Germline assignment: CDR1 MDHEN and CDR2 SYDVKM. The CDR3 coding sequence is TGTGCCAGCAGCCTGTTGTTCACTGAAGCTTTCTTT. Translated: CASSLLFTEAFF.

This chain links TRBV30 with TRBJ2-7, with D possibly called TRBD1 or TRBD2 (6 bases each). The CDR3 is 13 residues long. Germline V lookup: CDR1 GTSNPN, CDR2 SVGIG (reference sequence). V lost 3 bases and J 4 bases, leaving 13 bases between the germline ends. The CDR3 DNA reads as TGTGCCTGGAGAGGGGGGAGTATTTACGAGCAGTACTTC. It specifies CAWRGGSIYEQYF.

This chain links TRBV12-5 with TRBJ2-3, with 7 nucleotides matching TRBD2. CDR3 size: 14 residues. V was pared by 5 bases and J by 1 base, with 3 bases of the junction left unmatched. Germline V gene data show CDR1 as LGHNT and CDR2 as FRNRAP. DNA for the CDR3: TGTGCTAGTGGTCCTGGGGGGGGCACAGATACGCAGTATTTT. Translation: CASGPGGGTDTQYF.

This clone showed up just a few times. The same CDR3 also results from other DNA sequences found in this sample. This chain joins TRBV9 and TRBJ2-1; TRBD2 agrees at 7 bases. The CDR3 is 15 amino acids. V was clipped by 2 bases and J by 7 bases; unmatched bases: 9. The germline V gene has CDR1 SGDLS and CDR2 YYNGEE. This CDR3 reads CASSVEGGPGNEQFF. In DNA, the CDR3 is TGTGCCAGCAGCGTGGAGGGAGGGCCCGGGAATGAGCAGTTCTTC.

The chain has TRBV19 and TRBJ2-1; no clear D. Per germline, CDR1 LNHDA and CDR2 SQIVND (reference sequence). V was trimmed by 5 bases and J by 0 bases, leaving 11 bases between them. This CDR3 is 15 amino acids long. CDR3 coding DNA: TGTGCCAGTAGTCAGACCCTTAGCTCCTACAATGAGCAGTTCTTC. This sequence encodes CASSQTLSSYNEQFF.

The chain joins TRBV6-6 to TRBJ1-2; weak D call: TRBD1 (5 bases). The CDR3 loop spans 13 amino acids. Germline CDR1 reads MNHNY; CDR2 reads SVGAGI (reference sequence). Trimming shortened V by 6 bases and J by 6 bases, and 14 bases separated the two germline ends. The DNA for the CDR3 is TGTGCCAGCAGCAAAACAGGCCCCAATGGCTACACCTTC. It translates to CASSKTGPNGYTF.

The chain carries TRBV28 and TRBJ1-4, with a weak D call TRBD1 (6 bases). Per the germline V gene, CDR1 is MDHEN and CDR2 is SYDVKM. This CDR3 has 14 residues. With 8 bases removed from V and 5 bases from J, the gap between germline ends came to 15 bases. CDR3 coding DNA: TGTGCCAGCGGACTGACAGGACTCAATGAAAAACTGTTTTTT. Amino acid sequence: CASGLTGLNEKLFF. Variable domain in full (rest from reference TRBV28 and TRBJ1-4): DVKVTQSSRYLVKRTGEKVFLECVQDMDHENMFWYRQDPGLGLRLIYFSYDVKMKEKGDIPEGYSVSREKKERFSLILESASTNQTSMYLCASGLTGLNEKLFFGSGTQLSVL.